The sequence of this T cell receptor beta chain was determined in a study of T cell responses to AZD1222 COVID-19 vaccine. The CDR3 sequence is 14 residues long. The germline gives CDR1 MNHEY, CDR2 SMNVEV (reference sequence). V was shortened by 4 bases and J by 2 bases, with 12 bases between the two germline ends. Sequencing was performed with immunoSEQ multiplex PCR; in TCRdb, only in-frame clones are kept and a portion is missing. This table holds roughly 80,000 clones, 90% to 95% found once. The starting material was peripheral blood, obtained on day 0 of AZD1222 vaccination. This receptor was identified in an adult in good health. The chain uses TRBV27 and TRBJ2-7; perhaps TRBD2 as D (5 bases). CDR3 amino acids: CASSSTSSAYEQYF. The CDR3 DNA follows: TGTGCCAGCAGTTCCACTAGTTCGGCCTACGAGCAGTACTTC.